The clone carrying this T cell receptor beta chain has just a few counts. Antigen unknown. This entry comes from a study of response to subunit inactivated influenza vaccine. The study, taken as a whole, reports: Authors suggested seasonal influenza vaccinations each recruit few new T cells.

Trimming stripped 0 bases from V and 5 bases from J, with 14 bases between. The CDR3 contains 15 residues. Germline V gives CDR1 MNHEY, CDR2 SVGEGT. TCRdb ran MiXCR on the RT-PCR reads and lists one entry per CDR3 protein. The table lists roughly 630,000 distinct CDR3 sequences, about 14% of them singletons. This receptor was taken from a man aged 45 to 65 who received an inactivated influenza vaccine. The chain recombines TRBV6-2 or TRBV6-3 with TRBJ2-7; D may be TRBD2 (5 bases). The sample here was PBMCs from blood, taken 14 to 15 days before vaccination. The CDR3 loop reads CASSYSDLLGDEQYF. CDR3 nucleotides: TGTGCCAGCAGTTACTCGGACCTTCTCGGGGACGAGCAGTACTTC.